This T cell receptor beta chain was identified in a study of PD-1 blockade in classical Hodgkin lymphoma (dated by TCRdb to about 2020). Describing the broader study: Nivolumab dosing was 3 mg/kg intravenously every 2 weeks, continuing until either disease progression or unacceptable toxicity. To define a peripheral blood immune signature of response to PD-1 blockade in classical Hodgkin lymphoma, the study combined TCR beta sequencing with CyTOF.

Genomic DNA was extracted with the Qiagen DNeasy kit from unsorted PBMCs and from negatively selected CD4+ and CD8+ fractions. Amplification of TCR beta CDR3 regions was done by immunoSEQ multiplex PCR with primers that anneal to V and J segments. A synthetic immune receptor repertoire was used to minimize amplification bias, and any residual bias was removed computationally once sequencing was done. On the study's bioinformatics: Custom Python scripts were used to quantify repertoire diversity as the Shannon entropy index. The unsorted, CD4+ and CD8+ repertoires were each analyzed separately, with the exception of combined analyses, where CD4+ and CD8+ sequences were merged in silico. Clonal expansion was defined as at least a 2-fold frequency increase after treatment relative to C1D1, with a pseudocount of 0.5 for undetected baseline clones. Singleton clones were defined as clones with 0 or 1 copy at C1D1, and non-singleton clones were defined as clones with 2 or more copies. By matching protein sequences in sorted samples from the same patient, clones expanded in unsorted samples were annotated as CD4+, CD8+ or unknown. Wilcoxon tests on paired samples were used to test changes in diversity from C1D1 to C4D1. TCRdb took over this immuneACCESS table, retaining in-frame rearrangements with V and J assigned. Such tables are incomplete; in checked studies, under half of the missing clones stem from an unresolved V gene, and the remainder is unexplained. The DNA was the basis for D and trimming; V, J and clone size are from that table. This sample gives around 66,000 clones in total; about 64% of them show up just once. About 9.1% of the sample comes from the top ten.

What the time point label conveys for this sample: cycle 2 day 1 (C2D1) of nivolumab. Every trial patient had relapsed following autologous stem cell transplantation, and prior brentuximab vedotin exposure was what differed among cohorts A, B and C. The trial cohort included 55 to 60 patients with relapsed/refractory classical Hodgkin lymphoma, and each patient had a best overall response of complete response, partial response or progressive disease. Single-agent nivolumab was administered to trial patients in the multi-cohort phase II CheckMate 205 trial. An independent review committee assessed best overall response using the 2007 International Working Group response criteria. Trial PBMCs were collected immediately before nivolumab initiation (C1D1) and during therapy at cycle 2 day 1 and cycle 4 day 1. Peripheral blood was collected in 8 mL Vacutainer Cell Preparation Tubes, from which PBMCs were isolated by centrifugation and then cryopreserved.

As for this clone: The antigen it binds to is not known. Base qualities are missing; no much larger clone stands one base away.

Findings and caveats that apply to the study as a whole: Only a single clinical trial cohort was studied, and what caused the repertoire differences, possibly disease activity or prior therapy, remained undefined. By C4D1, a significant rise was seen in CD4+ TCR diversity but not in CD8+ TCR diversity (p=0.0027 vs p=0.16), and the rise was most apparent among complete responders (p=0.02). Baseline TCR diversity was reported to be lower in newly diagnosed patients than in healthy donors and to be lower still in relapsed/refractory patients. Lower diversity was observed in patients in whom nivolumab was started less than 1 year after ASCT, and these patients were excluded from later analyses so that confounding by immune reconstitution would be avoided. Trial patients achieving complete response had baseline diversity similar to newly diagnosed patients, whereas partial responders and progressors had significantly lower diversity.

Reading from cysteine to phenylalanine, the CDR3 counts 15 amino acids. The only DNA kept is the CDR3, 45 bases in frame from the first base. Based on the germline V gene (reference sequence), the CDR1 and CDR2 sequences are SEHNR and FQNEAQ. V is cut by 0 bases and J by 3 bases, and the space between the germline ends is 9 bases. This TCR was recovered from a human donor with classical Hodgkin lymphoma. The sequence links TRBV7-9 to TRBJ2-1, with no confident D gene call. The sequences come from peripheral blood mononuclear cells (PBMCs), collected before the second cycle of nivolumab. The encoded CDR3 is CASSLAETLYNEQFF. The sequenced DNA is TGTGCCAGCAGCTTAGCGGAGACTCTCTACAATGAGCAGTTCTTC. With the rest looked up from the reference TRBV7-9 and TRBJ2-1 genes rather than sequenced, the full variable domain is DTGVSQNPRHKITKRGQNVTFRCDPISEHNRLYWYRQTLGQGPEFLTYFQNEAQLEKSRLLSDRFSAERPKGSFSTLEIQRTEQGDSAMYLCASSLAETLYNEQFFGPGTRLTVL.